Listed here are 29 T cell receptor beta chains from one sample, sequenced in a study of shared clonotypes between healthy human individuals. Profiled with immunoSEQ multiplex PCR; TCRdb holds only in-frame clones, not every one. The sample carries approximately 1.4 million clones, about 98% recorded once. Material: naive CD4+ T cells sorted from blood. Subset meaning: CD45RA+ positively selected. The receptor set was obtained from a man aged 25 to 40 in good health.

This clone was seen a handful of times. V gene TRBV6-5 combines with J gene TRBJ1-2; D perhaps matches TRBD1 (5 bases). The V gene lost 1 base and the J gene lost 4 bases, with 13 bases spanning the gap. The germline gives CDR1 MNHEY, CDR2 SVGAGI. The CDR3 runs to 15 residues. CDR3 amino acids: CASSYYRDGAYGYTF. As DNA, the CDR3 is TGTGCCAGCAGTTACTATCGGGACGGAGCCTATGGCTACACCTTC.

The V and J genes are TRBV5-5 and TRBJ1-4; TRBD1 matches 10 bases. The junction had 10 bases not matched to a gene; V was cut back by 4 bases and J by 7 bases. The CDR3 runs to 16 residues. Germline V gene sequence: CDR1 SGHKS, CDR2 YYEKEE (reference sequence). The CDR3 bases are TGTGCCAGCAGCCTTCTCAAGGGACAGGGGAGTGAAAAACTGTTTTTT. It specifies CASSLLKGQGSEKLFF. The full variable domain, with the rest looked up from reference TRBV5-5 and TRBJ1-4, is DAGVTQSPTHLIKTRGQQVTLRCSPISGHKSVSWYQQVLGQGPQFIFQYYEKEERGRGNFPDRFSARQFPNYSSELNVNALLLGDSALYLCASSLLKGQGSEKLFFGSGTQLSVL.

The chain recombines TRBV5-1 with TRBJ1-3; TRBD1 aligns across 9 bases. Germline assignment: CDR1 SGHRS and CDR2 YFSETQ. The CDR3 loop spans 16 amino acids. V trimming: 4 bases; J trimming: 3 bases; junction bases outside the gene matches: 8. CDR3 sequence reads: CASSPQSTGGGNTIYF. CDR3 nucleotide sequence: TGCGCCAGCAGCCCCCAATCGACAGGGGGTGGAAACACCATATATTTT.

Concerning this clone itself: Different DNA sequences within this sample yield the same CDR3. The gene calls are TRBV11-3 and TRBJ2-3; D gene uncertain. The CDR3 contains 13 residues. Germline V gene lookup returns CDR1 SGHNT and CDR2 YENEEA. V was shortened by 1 base and J by 4 bases, with 6 bases between the two germline ends. The CDR3 region has the DNA TGTGCCAGCAGCTTAGGGCCGGCAGATACGCAGTATTTT. The encoded protein is CASSLGPADTQYF.

This rearrangement joins TRBV7-8 to TRBJ2-1; 7 nucleotides line up with TRBD2. The germline V gene has CDR1 SGHVS and CDR2 FQNEAQ. The CDR3 extends over 14 amino acids. The V gene end was trimmed by 7 bases and the J gene end by 8 bases; junction bases not matched to a gene: 11. This CDR3 is CASTRLAGGDEQFF. CDR3 nucleotides: TGTGCCAGCACTCGATTAGCGGGTGGCGATGAGCAGTTCTTC.

The chain uses TRBV10-3 and TRBJ2-1; a possible D gene is TRBD2 (7 bases). V was trimmed by 7 bases and J by 6 bases, leaving 16 bases between them. Germline V lookup: CDR1 ENHRY, CDR2 SYGVKD. The CDR3 extends over 14 amino acids. CDR3 in DNA: TGTGCCATCACGAGGGGGGAGGGCCCCAATGAGCAGTTCTTC. Residues: CAITRGEGPNEQFF.

The chain links TRBV5-4 to TRBJ2-7; 7 nucleotides agree with TRBD1. The CDR3 has 14 amino acids. Germline trimming cut 0 bases from V and 1 base from J; bases unmatched to any gene: 1. Germline V gene lookup returns CDR1 SGHNT and CDR2 YYREEE (reference sequence). CDR3 DNA sequence: TGTGCCAGCAGCTTGGAGGGACAGTCCTACGAGCAGTACTTC. This codes for CASSLEGQSYEQYF.

The chain couples TRBV10-3 to TRBJ2-1, with 7 bases that match TRBD2. V was clipped by 2 bases and J by 6 bases; unmatched bases: 7. This CDR3 has 15 amino acids. Germline CDR1 and CDR2: ENHRY and SYGVKD. The CDR3 DNA reads as TGTGCCATCAGTGAGCGGACTAGTATCGGCAATGAGCAGTTCTTC. Amino acids: CAISERTSIGNEQFF.

The V gene is TRBV11-2, the J gene TRBJ1-1; no definite D call. The germline V and J ends were trimmed by 0 bases and 4 bases, with 12 bases remaining between them. The V gene's germline CDR1 is SGHAT and CDR2 FQNNGV. The CDR3 is 15 residues long. CDR3 region: CASSLEGGGSTEAFF. DNA of the CDR3: TGTGCCAGCAGCTTAGAGGGCGGCGGAAGCACTGAAGCTTTCTTT.

The rearrangement uses TRBV10-3 and TRBJ2-1; 9 nucleotides line up with TRBD2. The junction had 7 bases not matched to a gene; V was cut back by 7 bases and J by 3 bases. Germline V gene data show CDR1 as ENHRY and CDR2 as SYGVKD. This CDR3 has 15 amino acids. CDR3 loop: CAIMARLADYNEQFF. The CDR3 DNA is TGTGCCATCATGGCGAGACTAGCGGACTACAATGAGCAGTTCTTC.

About this clone itself: The same CDR3 arises from other DNA sequences in this sample as well. V gene TRBV5-1 combines with J gene TRBJ2-1; D perhaps matches TRBD2 (5 bases). Germline assignment: CDR1 SGHRS and CDR2 YFSETQ. The germline V and J ends were trimmed by 0 bases and 4 bases, with 5 bases remaining between them. The CDR3 covers 13 residues. The CDR3 nucleotides are TGCGCCAGCAGCTTGGGGACTTACAATGAGCAGTTCTTC. This translates into CASSLGTYNEQFF.

The genes are TRBV19 and TRBJ2-7; 7 bases are a match to TRBD1. CDR3 size: 14 residues. Germline CDR1 is LNHDA and CDR2 is SQIVND (reference sequence). The junction had 8 bases not matched to a gene; V was cut back by 2 bases and J by 7 bases. CDR3 DNA: TGTGCCAGTAGTATAAGGGGGCGGTATCGGGAGCAGTACTTC. Its translation: CASSIRGRYREQYF.

The chain has TRBV9 and TRBJ2-1; tentatively, D is TRBD1 or TRBD2 (5 bases each). Trimming left V 4 bases short and J 2 bases short, with 10 bases between. This CDR3 is 14 amino acids long. The germline CDR1 and CDR2 sequences are SGDLS and YYNGEE. CDR3 protein: CASSTRGAYNEQFF. The CDR3 bases are TGTGCCAGCAGCACCCGAGGGGCCTACAATGAGCAGTTCTTC.

The chain links TRBV7-2 to TRBJ2-7, with a tentative D call TRBD1 (6 bases). This CDR3 has 16 amino acids. Germline V gene lookup returns CDR1 SGHTA and CDR2 FQGNSA. V lost 5 bases and J lost 0, with 17 bases in between. CDR3 in DNA: TGTGCCAGCAGCAGACGATCAGGGGCCTACTCCTACGAGCAGTACTTC. Its translation is CASSRRSGAYSYEQYF.

This sequence joins TRBV7-2 and TRBJ2-3; no firm D call. This CDR3 spans 16 amino acids. V gave up 0 bases and J gave up 6 bases, with 16 bases separating them. Germline loops: CDR1 SGHTA, CDR2 FQGNSA. CDR3 loop: CASSLAKTYSYDTQYF. The DNA for the CDR3 is TGTGCCAGCAGCTTAGCCAAGACCTATTCGTACGATACGCAGTATTTT.

V usage is TRBV27 and J usage is TRBJ2-7; D remains unclear. Trimming removed 6 bases at V and 3 bases at J, with 21 bases between. The germline CDR1 and CDR2 sequences are MNHEY and SMNVEV (reference sequence). The CDR3 sequence is 16 residues long. The DNA for the CDR3 is TGTGCCAGCAGCCTTAAAGAAACCTATCCGGGCTACGAGCAGTACTTC. This gives the protein CASSLKETYPGYEQYF.

The chain combines TRBV18 with TRBJ2-5, with 7 bases lining up with TRBD1. V lost 0 bases to trimming and J lost 4 bases; unmatched junction nucleotides: 5. This CDR3 is 15 amino acids long. Looked up from germline, CDR1 is KGHSH and CDR2 is LQKENI. This CDR3 is CASSPPMTGTETQYF. The CDR3 DNA reads as TGTGCCAGCTCACCACCCATGACAGGGACAGAGACCCAGTACTTC.

This clone was detected only once. CDR3 protein: CASSLAGWNYEQYF. In DNA, the CDR3 is TGCGCCAGCAGCTTGGCGGGATGGAATTACGAGCAGTACTTC. The chain recombines TRBV5-1 with TRBJ2-7, with D possibly matching TRBD2 (5 bases). V was cut by 0 bases and J by 4 bases, with 11 bases left in between. This CDR3 has 14 residues. Germline loops: CDR1 SGHRS, CDR2 YFSETQ.

This clone has a single count. V usage is TRBV14 and J usage is TRBJ2-1; 12 nucleotides agree with TRBD2. Germline-derived CDR1 and CDR2 are SGHDN and FVKESK. V shed 4 bases and J 7 bases; nucleotides not matched to a gene: 2. The length of the CDR3 is 14 residues. The CDR3 here is CASSRLAGENEQFF. The CDR3 nucleotides are TGTGCCAGCAGCCGACTAGCGGGGGAGAATGAGCAGTTCTTC.

CDR3 residues: CASSPPGGVMSSYEQYF. The CDR3, as DNA: TGTGCCAGCAGCCCGCCAGGGGGCGTCATGAGCTCCTACGAGCAGTACTTC. The chain links TRBV7-8 to TRBJ2-7; 8 bases fit TRBD1. The CDR3 runs 17 residues. Germline V gene data show CDR1 as SGHVS and CDR2 as FQNEAQ. The V gene end was trimmed by 5 bases and the J gene end by 0 bases; junction bases not matched to a gene: 12. Full variable domain (remainder filled in from reference TRBV7-8 and TRBJ2-7): GAGVSQSPRYKVAKRGQDVALRCDPISGHVSLFWYQQALGQGPEFLTYFQNEAQLDKSGLPSDRFFAERPEGSVSTLKIQRTQQEDSAVYLCASSPPGGVMSSYEQYFGPGTRLTVT.

As concerns this clone: The sample carries other DNA sequences with the same CDR3. The CDR3 sequence is CASSYSYMNTEAFF. CDR3 coding DNA: TGTGCCAGCAGTTACTCGTACATGAACACTGAAGCTTTCTTT. The V and J genes are TRBV6-5 and TRBJ1-1; D unclear. The CDR3 is made up of 14 amino acids. Germline values: CDR1 MNHEY, CDR2 SVGAGI. Trimming shortened V by 0 bases and J by 0 bases, and 5 bases separated the two germline ends.

This clone was seen just once. This chain uses TRBV11-2 with TRBJ2-7; TRBD1 aligns across 9 bases. This CDR3 comprises 14 residues. The V segment lost 1 base and the J segment 3 bases; nucleotides outside the gene matches: 1. Germline V gene sequence: CDR1 SGHAT, CDR2 FQNNGV. The CDR3 region has the DNA TGTGCCAGCAGCTTAGCGGACAGGGGCTACGAGCAGTACTTC. Protein product: CASSLADRGYEQYF.

CDR3 loop: CASSSSGRASNEQFF. In nucleotides, the CDR3 is TGTGCCAGCAGCAGTAGCGGGAGGGCCTCCAATGAGCAGTTCTTC. The chain is built from TRBV7-9 and TRBJ2-1, with 11 bases fitting TRBD2. Germline CDR1 reads SEHNR; CDR2 reads FQNEAQ (reference sequence). V lost 5 bases and J lost 6; bases outside the gene matches: 6. The CDR3 extends over 15 amino acids.

This chain connects TRBV11-2 to TRBJ1-2; TRBD1 aligns across 7 bases. Per germline, CDR1 SGHAT and CDR2 FQNNGV. The V gene end was trimmed by 5 bases and the J gene end by 4 bases; junction bases not matched to a gene: 10. The CDR3 spans 15 residues. The DNA for the CDR3 is TGTGCCAGCAGCCCCTCCCGACAGGGCCTCTATGGCTACACCTTC. Its translation is CASSPSRQGLYGYTF.

This chain connects TRBV2 to TRBJ2-1, with 7 bases that match TRBD2. The V segment lost 7 bases and the J segment 6 bases; nucleotides outside the gene matches: 6. Germline-derived CDR1 and CDR2 are SNHLY and FYNNEI. The CDR3 extends over 13 amino acids. CDR3 DNA sequence: TGTGCCAGCAATAGGGAGGGCCTCAATGAGCAGTTCTTC. It translates to CASNREGLNEQFF.

DNA of the CDR3: TGTGCCTGGACCGGGACGGACGGCGAGCAGTACTTC. Translating it yields CAWTGTDGEQYF. The chain is built from TRBV30 and TRBJ2-7; either TRBD1 or TRBD2 may supply D (5 bases each). Trimming shortened V by 4 bases and J by 6 bases, and 13 bases separated the two germline ends. This CDR3 spans 12 amino acids. Germline lookup yields CDR1 GTSNPN and CDR2 SVGIG (reference sequence).

This sequence joins TRBV18 and TRBJ2-1; perhaps TRBD1 as D (6 bases). V lost 1 base, J lost 2 bases, and 9 bases lay in between. Germline loops: CDR1 KGHSH, CDR2 LQKENI. This CDR3 is built from 15 residues. CDR3 DNA: TGTGCCAGCTCACCACAAGGACAGACCTACAATGAGCAGTTCTTC. Protein product: CASSPQGQTYNEQFF.

This clone was seen just once. The V gene is TRBV18, the J gene TRBJ2-7, with D perhaps TRBD1 (6 bases). Germline V gives CDR1 KGHSH, CDR2 LQKENI. This CDR3 comprises 15 residues. Trimming stripped 1 base from V and 0 bases from J, with 10 bases between. CDR3 residues: CASSPRDTASYEQYF. The CDR3 DNA sequence: TGTGCCAGCTCACCACGGGACACGGCCTCCTACGAGCAGTACTTC. Full variable domain (rest looked up from reference TRBV18 and TRBJ2-7): NAGVMQNPRHLVRRRGQEARLRCSPMKGHSHVYWYRQLPEEGLKFMVYLQKENIIDESGMPKERFSAEFPKEGPSILRIQQVVRGDSAAYFCASSPRDTASYEQYFGPGTRLTVT.

The J gene is TRBJ2-2, the V gene TRBV10-3; 11 bases fit TRBD2. Trimming took 5 bases from V and 7 from J; bases not matched to a gene: 9. The germline V gene has CDR1 ENHRY and CDR2 SYGVKD. The CDR3 is 16 amino acids. CDR3 DNA sequence: TGTGCCATCAGTAGGCCTAGCGGGGGGAAGAACGGGGAGCTGTTTTTT. This translates into CAISRPSGGKNGELFF.